The 19 T cell receptor beta chains listed next were all sequenced from one sample in a study of tumor-infiltrating lymphocytes in primary liver carcinoma (TCRdb year 2017). Reads for this sample came from an Illumina HiSeq 2500. Starting from roughly 500 ng total RNA, TCRbeta-specific cDNA was produced by reverse transcription with a constant-region primer and ProtoScript II reverse transcriptase. Construction of the TCRbeta libraries relied on three nested rounds of multiplex PCR, following a slightly modified ARM-PCR procedure. The first two PCR rounds used multiplex TRBV1-TRBV30 forward primers with a Cbeta reverse primer, each for approximately 9 cycles. TCRdb took the public reads, trimmed them with fastp at Q25, ran MiXCR for clone calling and kept in-frame beta chains. Identical CDR3 protein sequences are pooled into one entry, listed with their most common genes and DNA. The sample table lists 100,000 to 150,000 distinct CDR3 sequences, roughly three fifths of them with a count of one. The ten largest clonotypes hold 8.4% of the sample.

Without any cell sorting, total RNA and DNA were co-extracted from roughly 21-30 mg of bulk tissue using the AllPrep DNA/RNA mini kit. Sequencing input: liver tumor tissue from sampling region 3. The sample's cell subset or site label, decoded: tumor region T3, left-lateral pole. These TCRs come from a woman aged 60-70 years with primary liver carcinoma and hepatitis B virus infection.

About this clonotype itself: A single base separates this from a much larger clone, so it may be a read error. The J gene is TRBJ2-3, the V gene TRBV5-5; TRBD2 is a possible D gene (7 bases). Per the germline V gene, CDR1 is SGHKS and CDR2 is YYEKEE (reference sequence). The CDR3 consists of 16 residues. The V end lost 4 bases, the J end lost 2 bases, and 17 bases lay between the germline ends. CDR3 loop: CASSPGASGLTDTQYF. The CDR3 nucleotides are TGTGCCAGCAGCCCAGGGGCTAGCGGTCTCACAGATACGCAGTATTTT.

To note about this clonotype: This may be a read error, as it is one base from a much larger clone. CDR3 in DNA: TGTGCCATCAGTGATGCGTCGGGTCTGCAGGGCTATGAAAAACTGTTTTTT. Protein sequence: CAISDASGLQGYEKLFF. J is TRBJ1-4 and V is TRBV10-3; possibly TRBD1 for D (5 bases). The CDR3 contains 17 residues. Trimming took off 3 bases at V and 6 bases at J, with 20 bases between the two ends. In germline, CDR1 is ENHRY, CDR2 SYGVKD.

About this clonotype: Relative to the germline gene, one junction end is altered; a read error may explain this. The chain uses TRBV30 and TRBJ2-2; 8 bases map to TRBD1. CDR3 size: 17 residues. Per the germline V gene, CDR1 is GTSNPN and CDR2 is SVGIG (reference sequence). The CDR3: CAWRPQGQVKIVWELLF. In nucleotides, the CDR3 is TGTGCCTGGAGACCACAGGGACAGGTTAAAATCGTCTGGGAGCTGCTTTTT.

The genes are TRBV5-1 and TRBJ2-1; D gene uncertain. V lost 0 bases, J lost 4 bases, and 11 bases lay in between. Germline-derived CDR1 and CDR2 are SGHRS and YFSETQ. This CDR3 comprises 15 residues. The CDR3 DNA follows: TGCGCCAGCAGCTTGGCAGAGACGCAGTACAATGAGCAGTTCTTC. Translating gives CASSLAETQYNEQFF.

With respect to this clonotype: One end of the junction varies from germline; a read error may be responsible. This chain joins TRBV29-1 and TRBJ2-2; D not certain. The CDR3 covers 15 residues. From germline, CDR1 is SQVTM and CDR2 ANQGSEA. CDR3 protein: CNVENPAAFPGELFF. DNA of the CDR3: TGCAACGTTGAGAATCCCGCCGCTTTCCCCGGGGAGCTGTTTTTT.

This chain uses TRBV6-5 with TRBJ1-6, with no clear D. There are 14 residues in the CDR3. Germline V lookup: CDR1 MNHEY, CDR2 SVGAGI. CDR3 in amino acids: CVSSYDTANSPLHF. CDR3 nucleotides: TGTGTAAGCAGTTACGATACGGCTAATTCACCCCTCCACTTT.

In this sample, this clonotype turned up a few times. The chain has TRBV5-1 and TRBJ2-1, with 8 bases that match TRBD2. The CDR3 contains 15 residues. Trimming took 0 bases from V and 7 from J; bases not matched to a gene: 6. Germline V CDR1 and CDR2: SGHRS, YFSETQ. The CDR3 DNA sequence: TGCGCCAGCAGCTTGGGGGCGGGAGGTTGGAATGAGCAGTTCTTC. It is translated as CASSLGAGGWNEQFF.

A word on this clonotype: No conserved phenylalanine or tryptophan is present at the end of the CDR3, so a read error is the likely explanation. The chain carries TRBV29-1 and TRBJ2-6; no definite D call. Deletions cut 4 bases from V and 0 bases from J, with 7 bases between. This CDR3 is 14 amino acids long. The germline gives CDR1 SQVTM, CDR2 ANQGSEA. CDR3 sequence (DNA): TGCAGCGTTGGCAGACCCTCTGGGGCCAACGTCCTGACTTTG. This sequence encodes CSVGRPSGANVLTL.

As concerns this clonotype: The junction departs from the called germline gene at one end, perhaps through a read error. The rearrangement joins TRBV11-2 to TRBJ1-1; 7 positions match TRBD1. Germline CDR1 and CDR2: SGHAT and FQNNGV. This CDR3 has 14 amino acids. The CDR3 DNA follows: TGTGCCAGCAGCTTTGAGCAGGGGGGGGCTGATGCTTTCTTT. Amino acids: CASSFEQGGADAFF.

The sample holds a few counts of this clonotype. This may be a read error, as it is one base from a much larger clone. V usage is TRBV6-6 and J usage is TRBJ2-7, with a weak D call TRBD1 (6 bases). Trimming cost V 11 bases and J 3 bases, with 17 bases left between them. Germline V gene sequence: CDR1 MNHNY, CDR2 SVGAGI (reference sequence). The CDR3 has 13 amino acids. In DNA, the CDR3 is TGTGCCGCCAACGACAGGACTTTCTACGAGCAGTACTTC. Protein: CAANDRTFYEQYF.

The chain joins TRBV28 to TRBJ2-7; 9 nucleotides align to TRBD1. Losses at the gene ends were 3 bases for V and 4 bases for J; bases not matched to a gene: 4. CDR3 length: 14 amino acids. Germline CDR1 is MDHEN and CDR2 is SYDVKM. In DNA, the CDR3 is TGTGCCAGCAGTTTGCAACAGGGGGCTTACGAGCAGTACTTC. It yields the protein CASSLQQGAYEQYF.

Details on this clonotype: This could be a read error, since a much larger clone is one nucleotide away. The chain links TRBV14 to TRBJ2-1, with 9 bases matching TRBD1. The CDR3 extends over 16 amino acids. The germline gives CDR1 SGHDN, CDR2 FVKESK. Here the CDR3 reads CAGSQDTGTGYNEQFF. In DNA form, the CDR3 reads TGTGCCGGCAGCCAAGATACCGGGACAGGGTACAATGAGCAGTTCTTC.

The DNA for the CDR3 is TGTGCCAGCAGCTTAGTAGGACAGGTCTCTGGAAACACCATATATTTT. Translating it yields CASSLVGQVSGNTIYF. The chain is built from TRBV11-3 and TRBJ1-3; 7 nucleotides line up with TRBD1. This CDR3 has 16 amino acids. Germline assignment: CDR1 SGHNT and CDR2 YENEEA. The ends lost 1 base at V and 0 bases at J; junction bases unmatched: 3.

Here the CDR3 reads CASSLEIPGYGYTF. DNA of the CDR3: TGTGCCAGCAGCTTAGAAATACCTGGGTATGGCTACACCTTC. V and J are TRBV7-9 and TRBJ1-2; no clear D. Trimming shortened V by 1 base and J by 5 bases, and 11 bases separated the two germline ends. Germline V gene sequence: CDR1 SEHNR, CDR2 FQNEAQ (reference sequence). This CDR3 region has 14 residues.

CDR3 nucleotides: TGTGCCACCAGTGATTTGCCAGGGGCGCCGAGCAATCAGCCCCAGCATTTT. Translation: CATSDLPGAPSNQPQHF. The V and J genes are TRBV24-1 and TRBJ1-5; D perhaps matches TRBD1 (6 bases). The ends were cut back, 0 bases at V and 1 base at J, with 12 bases in the middle. This CDR3 has 17 amino acids. The germline V gene encodes CDR1 KGHDR and CDR2 SFDVKD.

As regards this clonotype: Its ends do not fully match the called genes, so a read error is possible. The chain recombines TRBV11-2 with TRBJ1-1; 9 positions agree with TRBD1. Germline values: CDR1 SGHAT, CDR2 FQNNGV. This CDR3 has 15 amino acids. The CDR3 loop is CASNWGTGRNTEALF. For the CDR3, the DNA is TGTGCCAGCAATTGGGGGACAGGGCGGAACACTGAAGCTTTATTT.

As to this clonotype: A read error may be the cause here, since a much bigger clone is one base away. The chain employs TRBV5-6 and TRBJ2-3, with 12 bases aligning to TRBD2. V was pared by 1 base and J by 6 bases, with 27 bases of the junction left unmatched. Germline V gene data show CDR1 as SGHDT and CDR2 as YYEEEE. The CDR3 has 23 amino acids. For the CDR3, the DNA is TGTGCCAGCAGCTTGTTGTTGCTCCAGTGGCTAGCGGGAGGGCCCGGGTACACGGATACGCAGTATTTT. Protein product: CASSLLLLQWLAGGPGYTDTQYF.

This clonotype was observed many times. CDR3 coding DNA: TGTGCCAGCAGTGGAGAACCAACCGGGCCTCGGAAAGGTCCCCTCCACTTT. Protein product: CASSGEPTGPRKGPLHF. This chain joins TRBV6-5 and TRBJ1-6, with unresolved D. The V gene lost 5 bases and the J gene lost 13 bases, with 27 bases spanning the gap. The CDR3 runs 17 residues. The germline CDR1 and CDR2 sequences are MNHEY and SVGAGI.

This clonotype was recorded only once. V and J are TRBV11-2 and TRBJ2-3, with TRBD2 matching 8 bases. J was trimmed by 4 bases and V by 10 bases; bases with no gene match: 22. CDR3 length: 18 residues. Germline V CDR1 and CDR2: SGHAT, FQNNGV. CDR3 region: CANNSPLTGTSHPDTQYF. CDR3 coding DNA: TGTGCCAACAACTCCCCCCTTACCGGGACTAGTCACCCAGATACGCAGTATTTT.